This TCR beta chain originates from a study of PD-1 blockade in mismatch repair-deficient tumors. Study as a whole: Enrolled about 2012-2016, patients had progressing, pretreated mismatch repair-deficient cancers of around twelve types. Study conclusions and caveats: Tumor-resident clones, often undetectable pretreatment in blood, expanded then contracted after pembrolizumab.

The TCR-sequenced patients were a few responders to pembrolizumab. Produced via immunoSEQ multiplex PCR; TCRdb's table is partial and in-frame only. This sample has under 85,000 clones, with 78% found just once. As for this clone: What it recognizes is unknown.

Germline V CDR1 and CDR2: KGHSH, LQKENI. The CDR3 consists of 16 residues. The V end lost 3 bases, the J end lost 5 bases, and 20 bases lay between the germline ends. The receptor was derived from an adult with mismatch repair-deficient cancer. This specimen consisted of peripheral blood, obtained 2 weeks after starting pembrolizumab. The gene calls are TRBV18 and TRBJ2-7; D not certain. In DNA, the CDR3 is TGTGCCAGCTCACCCCGCTCCACAGACCTTAAGGACGAGCAGTACTTC. Translating it yields CASSPRSTDLKDEQYF.